This TCR beta chain was found in a study of T cells in Graves' hyperthyroidism and ophthalmopathy. V was clipped by 1 base and J by 6 bases, with 9 bases between them. Germline CDR1 and CDR2: SGHDN and FVKESK. The CDR3 has 14 amino acids. From RNA transcripts, TCR beta CDR3 regions were amplified. The TCR CDR3 was amplified in a first-round RT-PCR using the HTBI primer set. TCRdb fed the multiplex PCR reads into MiXCR, producing one record per CDR3 protein. In the table there are hundreds of thousands of distinct CDR3 sequences, roughly a sixth of which are singletons. This sequence originates from a woman aged 40 to 50 with Graves' ophthalmopathy. The rearrangement uses TRBV14 and TRBJ1-4; weak D call: TRBD1 (5 bases). Sequencing was performed on blood. CDR3 bases: TGTGCCAGCAGCCAAGGGACACGGGATGAAAAACTGTTTTTT. It is translated as CASSQGTRDEKLFF.